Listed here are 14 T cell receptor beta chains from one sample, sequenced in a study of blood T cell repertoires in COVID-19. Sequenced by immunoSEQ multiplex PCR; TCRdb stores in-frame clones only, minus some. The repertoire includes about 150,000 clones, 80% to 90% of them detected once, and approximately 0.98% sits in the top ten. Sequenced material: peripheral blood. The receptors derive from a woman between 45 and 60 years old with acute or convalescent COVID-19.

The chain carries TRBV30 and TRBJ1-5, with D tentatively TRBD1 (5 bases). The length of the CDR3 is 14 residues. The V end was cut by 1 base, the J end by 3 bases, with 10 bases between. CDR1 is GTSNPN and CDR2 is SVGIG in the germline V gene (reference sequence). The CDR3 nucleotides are TGTGCCTGGAGTGAGGGCAGGGACAATCAGCCCCAGCATTTT. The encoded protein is CAWSEGRDNQPQHF.

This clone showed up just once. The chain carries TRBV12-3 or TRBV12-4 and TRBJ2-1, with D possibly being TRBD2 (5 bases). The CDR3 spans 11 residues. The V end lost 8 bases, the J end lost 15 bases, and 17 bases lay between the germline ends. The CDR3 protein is CASSPREIGFF. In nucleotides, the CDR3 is TGTGCCAGCTCCCCGAGGGAAATTGGGTTCTTC.

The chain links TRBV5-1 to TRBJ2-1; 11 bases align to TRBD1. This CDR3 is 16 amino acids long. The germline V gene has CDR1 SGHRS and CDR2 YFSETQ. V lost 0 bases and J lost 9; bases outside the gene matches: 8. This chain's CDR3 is CASSLATGQGVAEQFF. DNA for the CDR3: TGCGCCAGCAGCTTGGCTACGGGACAGGGGGTGGCTGAGCAGTTCTTC.

CDR3: CASSYDRGRDGYTF. The CDR3 coding sequence is TGCGCCAGCAGCTACGACAGGGGTAGAGATGGCTACACCTTC. The chain uses TRBV5-1 and TRBJ1-2, with TRBD1 matching 8 bases. CDR1 and CDR2 (germline): SGHRS, YFSETQ. Losses at the gene ends were 3 bases for V and 6 bases for J; bases not matched to a gene: 7. The CDR3 covers 14 residues.

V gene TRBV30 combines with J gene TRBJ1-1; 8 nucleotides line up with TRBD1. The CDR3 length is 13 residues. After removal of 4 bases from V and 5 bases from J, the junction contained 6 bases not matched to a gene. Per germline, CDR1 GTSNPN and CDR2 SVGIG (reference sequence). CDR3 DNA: TGTGCCTGGACCAGGGGGCTAGGGACTGAAGCTTTCTTT. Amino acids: CAWTRGLGTEAFF.

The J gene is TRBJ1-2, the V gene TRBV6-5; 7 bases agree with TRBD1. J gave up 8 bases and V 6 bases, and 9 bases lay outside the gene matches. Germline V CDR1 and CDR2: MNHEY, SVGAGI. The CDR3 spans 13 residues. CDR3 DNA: TGTGCCAGCAGGCCCGGGACAGTTGGCGGCTACACCTTC. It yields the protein CASRPGTVGGYTF.

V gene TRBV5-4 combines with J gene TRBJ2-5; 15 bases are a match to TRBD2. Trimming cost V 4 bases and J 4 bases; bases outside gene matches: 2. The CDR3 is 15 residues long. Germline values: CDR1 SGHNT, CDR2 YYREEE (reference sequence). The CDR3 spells CASSKGLAGGETQYF. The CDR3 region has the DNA TGTGCCAGCAGCAAGGGACTAGCGGGAGGAGAGACCCAGTACTTC.

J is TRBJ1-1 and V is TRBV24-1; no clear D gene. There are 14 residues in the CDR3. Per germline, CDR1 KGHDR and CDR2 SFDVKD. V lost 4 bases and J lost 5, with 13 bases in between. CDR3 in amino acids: CATSEVSAGTEAFF. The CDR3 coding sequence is TGTGCCACCAGTGAGGTTTCGGCCGGGACTGAAGCTTTCTTT.

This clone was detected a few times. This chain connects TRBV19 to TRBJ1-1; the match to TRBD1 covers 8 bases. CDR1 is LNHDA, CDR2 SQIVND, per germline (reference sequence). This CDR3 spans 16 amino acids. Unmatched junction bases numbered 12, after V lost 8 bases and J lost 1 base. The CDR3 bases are TGTGCCAGTTACCACCACGTGACAGGGGCGAACACTGAAGCTTTCTTT. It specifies CASYHHVTGANTEAFF.

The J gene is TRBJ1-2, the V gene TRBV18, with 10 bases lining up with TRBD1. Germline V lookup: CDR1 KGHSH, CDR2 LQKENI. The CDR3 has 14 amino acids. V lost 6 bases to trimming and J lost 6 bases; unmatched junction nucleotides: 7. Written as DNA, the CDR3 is TGTGCCAGCTCCGCCCGGGACAGGGGAGATGGCTACACCTTC. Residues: CASSARDRGDGYTF.

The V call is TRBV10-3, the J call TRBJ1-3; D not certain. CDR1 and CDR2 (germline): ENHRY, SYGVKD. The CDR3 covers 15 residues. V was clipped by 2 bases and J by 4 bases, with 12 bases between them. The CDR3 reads CAISEGLQRGNTIYF. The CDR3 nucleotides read TGTGCCATCAGTGAGGGGCTCCAAAGGGGAAACACCATATATTTT.

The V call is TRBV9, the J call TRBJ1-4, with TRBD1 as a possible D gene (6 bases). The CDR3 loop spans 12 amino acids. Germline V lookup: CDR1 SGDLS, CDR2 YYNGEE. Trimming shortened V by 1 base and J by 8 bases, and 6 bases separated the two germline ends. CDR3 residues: CASSVTGEKLFF. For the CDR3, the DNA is TGTGCCAGCAGCGTAACAGGGGAAAAACTGTTTTTT.

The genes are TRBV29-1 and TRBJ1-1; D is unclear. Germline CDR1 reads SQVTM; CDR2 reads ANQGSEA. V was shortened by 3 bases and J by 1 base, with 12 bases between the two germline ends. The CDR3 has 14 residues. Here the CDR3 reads CSVDHGRGNTEAFF. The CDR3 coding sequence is TGCAGCGTTGATCATGGACGGGGGAACACTGAAGCTTTCTTT.

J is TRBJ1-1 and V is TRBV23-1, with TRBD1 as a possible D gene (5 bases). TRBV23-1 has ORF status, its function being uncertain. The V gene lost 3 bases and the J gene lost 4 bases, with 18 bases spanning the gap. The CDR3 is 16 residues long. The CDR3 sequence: CASSHPLQGPGTEAFF. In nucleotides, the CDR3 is TGCGCCAGCAGTCACCCTCTCCAGGGTCCTGGCACTGAAGCTTTCTTT.